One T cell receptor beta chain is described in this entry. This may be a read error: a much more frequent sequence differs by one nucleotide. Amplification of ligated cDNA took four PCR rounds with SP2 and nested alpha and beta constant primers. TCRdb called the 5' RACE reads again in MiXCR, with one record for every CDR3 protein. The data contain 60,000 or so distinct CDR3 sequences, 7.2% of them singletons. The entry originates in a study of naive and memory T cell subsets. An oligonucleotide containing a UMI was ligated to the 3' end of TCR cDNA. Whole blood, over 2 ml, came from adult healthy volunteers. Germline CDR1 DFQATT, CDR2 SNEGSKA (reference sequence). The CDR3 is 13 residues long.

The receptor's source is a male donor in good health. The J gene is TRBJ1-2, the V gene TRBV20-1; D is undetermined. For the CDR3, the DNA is TGCGGTGCTACGTCAGGTAGCGGGTATGGCTACACCTTC. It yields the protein CGATSGSGYGYTF.